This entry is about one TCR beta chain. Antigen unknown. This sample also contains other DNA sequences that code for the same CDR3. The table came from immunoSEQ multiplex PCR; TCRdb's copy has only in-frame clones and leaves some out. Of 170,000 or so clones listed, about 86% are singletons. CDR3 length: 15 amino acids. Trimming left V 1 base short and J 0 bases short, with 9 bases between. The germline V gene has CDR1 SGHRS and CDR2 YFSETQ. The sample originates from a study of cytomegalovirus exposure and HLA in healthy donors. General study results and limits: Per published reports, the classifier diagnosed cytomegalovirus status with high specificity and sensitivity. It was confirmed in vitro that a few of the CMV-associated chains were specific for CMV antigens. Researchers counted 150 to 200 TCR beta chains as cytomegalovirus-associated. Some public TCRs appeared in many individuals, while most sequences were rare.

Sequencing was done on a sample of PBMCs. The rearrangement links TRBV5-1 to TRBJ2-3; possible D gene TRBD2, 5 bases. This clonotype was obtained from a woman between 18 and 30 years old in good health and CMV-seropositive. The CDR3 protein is CASSLRGLSTDTQYF. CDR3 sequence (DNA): TGCGCCAGCAGCTTGCGGGGTTTAAGCACAGATACGCAGTATTTT. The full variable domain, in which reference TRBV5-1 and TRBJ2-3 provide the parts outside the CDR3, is KAGVTQTPRYLIKTRGQQVTLSCSPISGHRSVSWYQQTPGQGLQFLFEYFSETQRNKGNFPGRFSGRQFSNSRSEMNVSTLELGDSALYLCASSLRGLSTDTQYFGPGTRLTVL.